The 23 T cell receptor beta chains below were found in one sample sequenced in a study of CD8+ T cells in alopecia areata. Investigators isolated RNA and reverse transcribed it into cDNA to act as the sequencing template. TCRdb's table, derived via immunoSEQ multiplex PCR, lists solely in-frame clones and lacks some. The sample includes approximately 190,000 clones, 58% of them seen just once. Specified treatment: oral pan-JAK inhibitor, 5-10 mg twice daily. This specimen was CD4+ T cells sorted from blood, taken at week 24, from a patient treated with tofacitinib. Receptor source: a human donor with alopecia areata.

This clone was counted only a few times. The chain recombines TRBV5-1 with TRBJ1-1; D call uncertain. The ends were cut back, 2 bases at V and 1 base at J, with 15 bases in the middle. The CDR3 covers 16 residues. The V gene's germline CDR1 is SGHRS and CDR2 YFSETQ. CDR3: CASSFNSVWGNTEAFF. CDR3 nucleotides: TGCGCCAGCAGCTTCAATTCGGTGTGGGGGAACACTGAAGCTTTCTTT.

The chain has TRBV10-3 and TRBJ2-5, with 9 positions matching TRBD1. Judging by the DNA end, TRBJ2-7 fits better; the J call may be wrong. This CDR3 is built from 15 residues. Germline V gene data show CDR1 as ENHRY and CDR2 as SYGVKD. In DNA, the CDR3 is TGTGCCATCAGTGAGGGGACAGGGTGGGTCCACGAGCAGTACTTC. Its protein is CAISEGTGWVHEQYF.

This clone appeared a few times. The chain joins TRBV18 to TRBJ2-4; D gene uncertain. This CDR3 region has 13 residues. CDR1 is KGHSH, CDR2 LQKENI, per germline. Between the trimmed V and J ends, which lost 2 bases and 8 bases, there was a span of 10 bases. CDR3 bases: TGTGCCAGCTCACCAGAAACAACAGACATTCAGTACTTC. This translates into CASSPETTDIQYF. The variable domain in full, completed from reference TRBV18 and TRBJ2-4, reads NAGVMQNPRHLVRRRGQEARLRCSPMKGHSHVYWYRQLPEEGLKFMVYLQKENIIDESGMPKERFSAEFPKEGPSILRIQQVVRGDSAAYFCASSPETTDIQYFGAGTRLSVL.

The genes are TRBV2 and TRBJ2-3; TRBD1 agrees at 7 bases. Germline V gives CDR1 SNHLY, CDR2 FYNNEI. The CDR3 contains 14 residues. The junction had 4 bases not matched to a gene; V was cut back by 5 bases and J by 2 bases. CDR3 amino acids: CASSRQGFTDTQYF. Here the CDR3 DNA reads TGTGCCAGCAGTAGACAGGGTTTCACAGATACGCAGTATTTT.

The J gene is TRBJ2-2, the V gene TRBV7-3; the match to TRBD2 covers 10 bases. CDR1 is SGHTA and CDR2 is FQGTGA in the germline V gene. CDR3 length: 16 residues. Trimming cost V 5 bases and J 1 base; bases outside gene matches: 4. CDR3 sequence reads: CASSPRTSGNTGELFF. The CDR3, as DNA: TGTGCCAGCAGCCCCAGGACTAGCGGGAACACCGGGGAGCTGTTTTTT. Complete variable domain (other parts from reference TRBV7-3 and TRBJ2-2): GAGVSQTPSNKVTEKGKYVELRCDPISGHTALYWYRQSLGQGPEFLIYFQGTGAADDSGLPNDRFFAVRPEGSVSTLKIQRTERGDSAVYLCASSPRTSGNTGELFFGEGSRLTVL.

This clone came up once. This chain joins TRBV30 and TRBJ2-5; TRBD1 aligns across 10 bases. Germline V gives CDR1 GTSNPN, CDR2 SVGIG (reference sequence). The CDR3 extends over 13 amino acids. Trimming at V came to 4 bases and at J to 4 bases, leaving 3 bases not matched to a gene. The CDR3 spells CAWIWTGGETQYF. CDR3 in DNA: TGTGCCTGGATCTGGACAGGGGGAGAGACCCAGTACTTC.

V and J are TRBV7-9 and TRBJ2-3, with D possibly being TRBD2 (6 bases). The CDR3 runs 12 residues. V lost 6 bases to trimming and J lost 11 bases, with 15 bases between them. Germline CDR1 and CDR2: SEHNR and FQNEAQ (reference sequence). The CDR3 nucleotides are TGTGCCAGCAGTTCCGGGACTTTGAAGCAGTATTTT. Protein sequence: CASSSGTLKQYF.

CDR3 bases: TGCAGCATTAAGGACACTGAAGCTTTCTTT. It translates to CSIKDTEAFF. The V gene is TRBV29-1, the J gene TRBJ1-1; the D is unclear. The CDR3 has 10 amino acids. Germline V gene lookup returns CDR1 SQVTM and CDR2 ANQGSEA. V lost 8 bases and J 3 bases, leaving 7 bases between the germline ends.

In the case of this clone: Other DNA sequences of this sample code for an identical CDR3. The V gene is TRBV5-1, the J gene TRBJ2-3; tentatively, D is TRBD1 (5 bases). Trimming removed 0 bases from V and 1 base from J, with 9 bases in between. This CDR3 region has 15 residues. Germline values: CDR1 SGHRS, CDR2 YFSETQ. The CDR3 region is CASSLVGQGTDTQYF. CDR3 nucleotide sequence: TGCGCCAGCAGCTTGGTGGGGCAGGGCACAGATACGCAGTATTTT. The full variable domain, rest sourced from reference TRBV5-1 and TRBJ2-3, is KAGVTQTPRYLIKTRGQQVTLSCSPISGHRSVSWYQQTPGQGLQFLFEYFSETQRNKGNFPGRFSGRQFSNSRSEMNVSTLELGDSALYLCASSLVGQGTDTQYFGPGTRLTVL.

This rearrangement joins TRBV6-5 to TRBJ2-1, with TRBD2 matching over 9 bases. Germline CDR1 reads MNHEY; CDR2 reads SVGAGI. The CDR3 is 14 residues long. The trim removed 6 bases at V and 5 bases at J, leaving 5 bases unmatched. The CDR3 nucleotides read TGTGCCAGCAGACGACTAGCGGAACACAATGAGCAGTTCTTC. Encoded protein: CASRRLAEHNEQFF.

The chain joins TRBV19 to TRBJ1-5; D is undetermined. V lost 4 bases to trimming and J lost 8 bases, with 12 bases between them. The CDR3 is made up of 13 amino acids. From germline, CDR1 is LNHDA and CDR2 SQIVND (reference sequence). CDR3 protein: CASSTVGREPQHF. The CDR3 region has the DNA TGTGCCAGTAGTACCGTCGGCCGAGAGCCCCAGCATTTT.

The chain has TRBV30 and TRBJ2-5; TRBD2 matches 7 bases. With 0 bases clipped from V and 0 bases from J, the junction kept 7 bases outside the gene matches. Germline CDR1 GTSNPN, CDR2 SVGIG (reference sequence). The CDR3 extends over 16 amino acids. The CDR3 spells CAWSVALAVYQETQYF. The CDR3 DNA sequence: TGTGCCTGGAGTGTAGCCCTAGCGGTGTACCAAGAGACCCAGTACTTC.

This sequence joins TRBV5-4 and TRBJ2-1; TRBD1 agrees at 12 bases. This CDR3 comprises 15 residues. From germline, CDR1 is SGHNT and CDR2 YYREEE (reference sequence). V was clipped by 5 bases and J by 7 bases; unmatched bases: 7. The CDR3 is CASSGGTGGLNEQFF. The CDR3 DNA reads as TGTGCCAGCAGTGGAGGGACAGGGGGCTTGAATGAGCAGTTCTTC.

This clone has just a few counts. The chain recombines TRBV5-6 with TRBJ2-2; unclear D gene. The V gene lost 0 bases and the J gene lost 6 bases, with 3 bases spanning the gap. Germline CDR1 SGHDT, CDR2 YYEEEE. This CDR3 has 12 amino acids. CDR3 amino acids: CASSLEAGELFF. The CDR3 nucleotides read TGTGCCAGCAGCTTGGAGGCCGGGGAGCTGTTTTTT. The full variable domain, rest sourced from reference TRBV5-6 and TRBJ2-2, is DAGVTQSPTHLIKTRGQQVTLRCSPKSGHDTVSWYQQALGQGPQFIFQYYEEEERQRGNFPDRFSGHQFPNYSSELNVNALLLGDSALYLCASSLEAGELFFGEGSRLTVL.

The chain has TRBV4-2 and TRBJ1-5; D unresolved. With 0 bases removed from V and 5 bases from J, the gap between germline ends came to 11 bases. Germline V gene lookup returns CDR1 LGHNA and CDR2 YNFKEQ. The length of the CDR3 is 15 residues. CDR3 nucleotide sequence: TGTGCCAGCAGCCAAGATCACTCAGTCCATCAGCCCCAGCATTTT. Its translation: CASSQDHSVHQPQHF.

The V and J genes are TRBV20-1 and TRBJ2-3; D remains ambiguous. The V end was cut by 5 bases, the J end by 7 bases, with 7 bases between. CDR1 is DFQATT, CDR2 SNEGSKA, per germline (reference sequence). The CDR3 consists of 10 residues. The CDR3 bases are TGCAGTGCTCGCGTACATACGCAGTATTTT. This encodes CSARVHTQYF.

This chain joins TRBV2 and TRBJ2-2; tentatively, D is TRBD1 (5 bases). Trimming removed 6 bases at V and 1 base at J, with 15 bases between. In germline, CDR1 is SNHLY, CDR2 FYNNEI. This CDR3 comprises 16 residues. CDR3 DNA: TGTGCCAGCAGGAACCTTGAAGGGGTGAACACCGGGGAGCTGTTTTTT. This gives the protein CASRNLEGVNTGELFF. The whole variable domain, remainder taken from reference TRBV2 and TRBJ2-2, is EPEVTQTPSHQVTQMGQEVILRCVPISNHLYFYWYRQILGQKVEFLVSFYNNEISEKSEIFDDQFSVERPDGSNFTLKIRSTKLEDSAMYFCASRNLEGVNTGELFFGEGSRLTVL.

This chain links TRBV7-2 with TRBJ2-7; D remains unclear. The germline V gene encodes CDR1 SGHTA and CDR2 FQGNSA. This CDR3 has 14 residues. V lost 5 bases and J 2 bases, leaving 13 bases between the germline ends. The CDR3 nucleotides are TGTGCCAGCAGCCCAGCCGACACCACCTACGAGCAGTACTTC. Translation: CASSPADTTYEQYF.

This chain uses TRBV28 with TRBJ2-4, with unresolved D. This CDR3 region has 12 residues. In germline, CDR1 is MDHEN, CDR2 SYDVKM. The V end was cut by 1 base, the J end by 5 bases, with 3 bases between. CDR3 coding DNA: TGTGCCAGCAGTTTATCGGAAAACATTCAGTACTTC. Its protein product is CASSLSENIQYF.

The chain joins TRBV5-1 to TRBJ2-1; D might be TRBD1 (5 bases). Germline lookup yields CDR1 SGHRS and CDR2 YFSETQ. The CDR3 loop spans 14 amino acids. V was pared by 1 base and J by 5 bases, with 10 bases between. The CDR3, as DNA: TGCGCCAGCAGCTTGACAGGATTGGACAATGAGCAGTTCTTC. Translation: CASSLTGLDNEQFF.

This clone has just a few counts. The V call is TRBV7-2, the J call TRBJ1-2; 8 bases fit TRBD1. J was trimmed by 7 bases and V by 5 bases; bases with no gene match: 12. CDR3 length: 15 amino acids. Germline V gene data show CDR1 as SGHTA and CDR2 as FQGNSA. CDR3 nucleotide sequence: TGTGCCAGCAGCGACACCCGGACAGGGACGGGTGGCTACACCTTC. Protein product: CASSDTRTGTGGYTF.

This rearrangement joins TRBV7-9 to TRBJ2-5; D possibly corresponds to TRBD1 (5 bases). The CDR3 covers 15 residues. V was pared by 2 bases and J by 5 bases, with 15 bases between. Germline CDR1 and CDR2: SEHNR and FQNEAQ (reference sequence). Here the CDR3 DNA reads TGTGCCAGCAGCTTATCCAGGGTACGGCGGGAGACCCAGTACTTC. This encodes CASSLSRVRRETQYF.

The CDR3 nucleotides read TGCGCCAGCAGCCAAACTAGTTCTCCCTACGAGCAGTACTTC. This gives the protein CASSQTSSPYEQYF. J is TRBJ2-7 and V is TRBV4-1, with D perhaps matching TRBD2 (5 bases). This CDR3 has 14 residues. The V and J ends lost 2 bases and 2 bases respectively, with 10 bases between them. In germline, CDR1 is MGHRA, CDR2 YSYEKL.